The clone carrying this TCR beta chain was found many times. CDR3 length: 18 residues. Trimming left V 7 bases short and J 2 bases short, with 27 bases between. A TCRbeta library incorporating unique molecular identifiers was prepared. TCRdb passed the PCR reads through MiXCR, listing each CDR3 protein once. The profile shows hundreds of thousands of distinct CDR3 sequences, approximately 9.8% of them singletons. These data belong to a study of T-cell reconstitution after alpha-beta-depleted transplantation in children. The starting material was PBMCs from the stem cell graft donor, obtained from the stem cell graft. This sequence joins TRBV12-3 or TRBV12-4 and TRBJ2-7; possibly TRBD1 for D (6 bases). This sequence originates from a human donor who donated a stem cell graft to a child with SCID. The CDR3 region is CASTFLGQTSTPTYEQYF. CDR3 sequence (DNA): TGTGCCAGCACATTCCTAGGACAGACCTCAACACCTACCTACGAGCAGTACTTC.